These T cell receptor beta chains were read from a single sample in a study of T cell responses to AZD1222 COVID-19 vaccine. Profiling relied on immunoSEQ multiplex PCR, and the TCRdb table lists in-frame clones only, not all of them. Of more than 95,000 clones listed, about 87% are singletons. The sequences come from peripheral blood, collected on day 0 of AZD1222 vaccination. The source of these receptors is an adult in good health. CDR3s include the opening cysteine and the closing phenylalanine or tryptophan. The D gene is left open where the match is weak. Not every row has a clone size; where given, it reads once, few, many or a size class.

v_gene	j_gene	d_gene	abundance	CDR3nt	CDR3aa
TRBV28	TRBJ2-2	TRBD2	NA	TGTGCCAGCAGTTTGACTAGCGGGTCCACCGGGGAGCTGTTTTTT	CASSLTSGSTGELFF
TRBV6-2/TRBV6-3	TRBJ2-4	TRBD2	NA	TGTGCCAGCAGTTACCCTGCGGGGGGGGGAGCCAAAAACATTCAGTACTTC	CASSYPAGGGAKNIQYF
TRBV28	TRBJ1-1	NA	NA	TGTGCCAGCAGACAATCCTTTATGAACACTGAAGCTTTCTTT	CASRQSFMNTEAFF
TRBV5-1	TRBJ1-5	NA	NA	TGCGCCAGCAGCCTCTTCGGGGGAAGCAATCAGCCCCAGCATTTT	CASSLFGGSNQPQHF
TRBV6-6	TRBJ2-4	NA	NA	TGTGCCAGCAGTTACCAGGGAGGCCTAGCCAAAAACATTCAGTACTTC	CASSYQGGLAKNIQYF
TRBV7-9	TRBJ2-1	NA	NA	TGTGCCAGCAGCACCTCGGGGGAGCAGTTCTTC	CASSTSGEQFF
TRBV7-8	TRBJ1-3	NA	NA	TGTGCCAGCAGCTCAGGACAGAGCTCTGGAAACACCATATATTTT	CASSSGQSSGNTIYF
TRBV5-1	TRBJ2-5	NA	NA	TGCGCCAGCAGCTTGGCCGCCGAGACCCAGTACTTC	CASSLAAETQYF
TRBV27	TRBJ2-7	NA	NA	TGTGCCAGCAGTTTATCAGTGGACGTCTACGAGCAGTACTTC	CASSLSVDVYEQYF
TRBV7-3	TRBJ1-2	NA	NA	TGTGCCAGCAGCCCCCAGGGGACGCCAAGCATATATGGCTACACCTTC	CASSPQGTPSIYGYTF
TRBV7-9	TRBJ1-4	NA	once	TGTGCCAGCAGCTTAGCAGGGAATGAAAAACTGTTTTTT	CASSLAGNEKLFF
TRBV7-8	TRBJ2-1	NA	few	TGTGCCAGCAGCCGGGGGAATGAGCAGTTCTTC	CASSRGNEQFF
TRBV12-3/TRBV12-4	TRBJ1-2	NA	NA	TGTGCCAGCAGTTCCCAGGGTTATGGCTACACCTTC	CASSSQGYGYTF
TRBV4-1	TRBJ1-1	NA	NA	TGCGCCAGCAGCCAAGACTTAGGGTTTGGCACTGAAGCTTTCTTT	CASSQDLGFGTEAFF
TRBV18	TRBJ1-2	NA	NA	TGTGCCAGCTCACCACAGGGCAATGGCTACACCTTC	CASSPQGNGYTF
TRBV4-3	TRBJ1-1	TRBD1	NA	TGCGCCAGCAGCCAATTGGACAGGGATCGAGGCACTGAAGCTTTCTTT	CASSQLDRDRGTEAFF
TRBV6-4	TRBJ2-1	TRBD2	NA	TGTGCCAGGACTAGCGGGAGGTGGGGTGAGCAGTTCTTC	CARTSGRWGEQFF
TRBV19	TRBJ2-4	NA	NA	TGTGCCAGTAGTATTAAGGGGAAAAACATTCAGTACTTC	CASSIKGKNIQYF
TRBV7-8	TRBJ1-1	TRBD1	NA	TGTGCCAGCAGAACCGGGACAGGGGGAGACTGGAACACTGAAGCTTTCTTT	CASRTGTGGDWNTEAFF
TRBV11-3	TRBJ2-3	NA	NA	TGTGCCAGCAGCCCCCAGACAGGACTAAGCACAGATACGCAGTATTTT	CASSPQTGLSTDTQYF
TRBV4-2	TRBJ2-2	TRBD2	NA	TGTGCCAGCAGCCAAGAGTCGGGAGGAGTTGCCGGGGAGCTGTTTTTT	CASSQESGGVAGELFF
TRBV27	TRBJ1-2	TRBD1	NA	TGTGCCAGCAGTTTATCGGCAGGGGGAAACTATGGCTACACCTTC	CASSLSAGGNYGYTF
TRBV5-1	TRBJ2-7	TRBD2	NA	TGCGCCAGCAGCTTGAGCGGGAGTCTCTACGAGCAGTACTTC	CASSLSGSLYEQYF
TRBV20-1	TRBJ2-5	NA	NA	TGCAGTGCTGCAGGCACTGAGACCCAGTACTTC	CSAAGTETQYF
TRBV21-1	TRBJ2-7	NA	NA	TGTGCCAGCAGCTCGACAGGGCAGGGCGAGCAGTACTTC	CASSSTGQGEQYF
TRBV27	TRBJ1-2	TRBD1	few	TGTGCCAGCAGTATACAGGGGGCCAACTATGGCTACACCTTC	CASSIQGANYGYTF
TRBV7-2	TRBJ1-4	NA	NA	TGTGCCAGCAGCATAGCCGGGACGGTGGATGAAAAACTGTTTTTT	CASSIAGTVDEKLFF
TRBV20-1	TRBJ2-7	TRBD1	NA	TGCAGTGCTAGTCCGGACAGGGACTACGAGCAGTACTTC	CSASPDRDYEQYF
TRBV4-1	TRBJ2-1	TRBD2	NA	TGCGCCAGCAGCCAAAGACTAGCGGGAGAGAGTGAGCAGTTCTTC	CASSQRLAGESEQFF
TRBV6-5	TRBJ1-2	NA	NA	TGTGCCAGCAGTTACTCGCTTTCTGGGGATAACTATGGCTACACCTTC	CASSYSLSGDNYGYTF
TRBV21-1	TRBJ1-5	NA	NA	TGTGCCAGCAGCAATATTGGGACAGCAAGCAATCAGCCCCAGCATTTT	CASSNIGTASNQPQHF
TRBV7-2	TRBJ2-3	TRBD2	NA	TGTGCCAGCAGCCAAGACCTAGCGGGGGGAAATACGCAGTATTTT	CASSQDLAGGNTQYF
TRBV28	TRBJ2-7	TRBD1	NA	TGTGCCAGCAATGACAGGGGGCTGCTCAGCGAGCAGTACTTC	CASNDRGLLSEQYF
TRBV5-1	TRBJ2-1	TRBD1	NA	TGCGCCAGCTGGGAGACAGGGGGGTACAATGAGCAGTTCTTC	CASWETGGYNEQFF
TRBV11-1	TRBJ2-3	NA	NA	TGTGCCAGCAGCTCCGGGACGACGGCCGGGGATACGCAGTATTTT	CASSSGTTAGDTQYF
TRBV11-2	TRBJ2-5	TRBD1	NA	TGTGCCAGCAGCCAGACAGGGGGGAAAGAGACCCAGTACTTC	CASSQTGGKETQYF
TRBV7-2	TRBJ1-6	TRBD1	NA	TGTGCCAGCAGCGATTGGGACAGGGGTTCGCATTCACCCCTCCACTTT	CASSDWDRGSHSPLHF
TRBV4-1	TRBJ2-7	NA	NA	TGCGCCAGCAGCCAAGATTTGCGGAGGGCCTACGAGCAGTACTTC	CASSQDLRRAYEQYF
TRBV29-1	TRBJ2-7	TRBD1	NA	TGCAGCGTTCGCTTTGACAGGGCGCCCTACGAGCAGTACTTC	CSVRFDRAPYEQYF
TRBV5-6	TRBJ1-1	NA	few	TGTGCCAGCAGCTTGGGCCAGGCAAACACTGAAGCTTTCTTT	CASSLGQANTEAFF
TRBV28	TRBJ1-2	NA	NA	TGTGCCAGCAGTCCCACAGGGTGGGAGCCTAACTATGGCTACACCTTC	CASSPTGWEPNYGYTF
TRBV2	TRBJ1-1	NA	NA	TGTGCCAGCACGGGAATGAACACTGAAGCTTTCTTT	CASTGMNTEAFF
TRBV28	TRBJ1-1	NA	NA	TGTGCCAGCAGTTCGGGGAGCACTGAAGCTTTCTTT	CASSSGSTEAFF
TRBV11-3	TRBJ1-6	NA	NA	TGTGCCAGCAGCTTAGGGGATGGGGATTCACCCCTCCACTTT	CASSLGDGDSPLHF
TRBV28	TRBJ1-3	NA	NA	TGTGCCACCCACCGGCGGCTACCGGGGATTGCACCACTCTCTGGAAACACCATATATTTT	CATHRRLPGIAPLSGNTIYF
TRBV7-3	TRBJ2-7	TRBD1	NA	TGTGCCAGCAGCACAACCGGACAGGACGGGACCTACGAGCAGTACTTC	CASSTTGQDGTYEQYF
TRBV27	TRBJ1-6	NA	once	TGTGCCAGCAGTTTCAGGGGATATAATTCACCCCTCCACTTT	CASSFRGYNSPLHF
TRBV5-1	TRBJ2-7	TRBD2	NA	TGCGCCAGCAGCTCACGAGGACTAGCGGGAGGGGAGCAGTACTTC	CASSSRGLAGGEQYF
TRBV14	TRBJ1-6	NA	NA	TGTGCCAGCAGCCCCAAAACGGGCGGATCACCCCTCCACTTT	CASSPKTGGSPLHF
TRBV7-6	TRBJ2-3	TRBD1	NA	TGTGCCAGCAGCTTAGGGCAGGGGGGCACAGATACGCAGTATTTT	CASSLGQGGTDTQYF
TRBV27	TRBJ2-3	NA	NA	TGTGCCAGCAGTTTTGCTGGACCTAGCACAGATACGCAGTATTTT	CASSFAGPSTDTQYF
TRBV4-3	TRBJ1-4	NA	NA	TGCGCCAGCAGCCAAGTCCCGACGGGAAATGAAAAACTGTTTTTT	CASSQVPTGNEKLFF
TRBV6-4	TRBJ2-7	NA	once	TGTGCCAGCCTGACTAGATACGAGCAGTACTTC	CASLTRYEQYF
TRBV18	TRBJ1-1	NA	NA	TGTGCCAGCTCCCCCAGTCAAGTAGGGAACACTGAAGCTTTCTTT	CASSPSQVGNTEAFF
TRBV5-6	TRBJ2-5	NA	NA	TGTGCCAGCAGCTTGCGGGCGGGCCAAGAGACCCAGTACTTC	CASSLRAGQETQYF
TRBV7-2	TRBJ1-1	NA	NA	TGTGCCAGCAGCTTAGGGGTACAGGGTGAAGCTTTCTTT	CASSLGVQGEAFF
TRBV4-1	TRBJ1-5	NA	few	TGCGCCAGCAGCCATGAAAGAGAGTCGGGCAATCAACCCCAGCATTTT	CASSHERESGNQPQHF